The entry that follows covers one TCR beta chain sequence. The record originates from a study of cytomegalovirus exposure and HLA in healthy donors. The PCR used 60 Vbeta and 13 Jbeta primers. Using immunoSEQ multiplex PCR, the repertoire was profiled, and TCRdb retains in-frame clones only, with some absent. The sample lists fewer than 150,000 clones; 82% were seen once. The CDR3 runs 15 residues. V trimming: 0 bases; J trimming: 4 bases; junction bases outside the gene matches: 4. Germline CDR1 is SGDLS and CDR2 is YYNGEE. Sequencing used PBMCs. The V call is TRBV9, the J call TRBJ2-1, with 7 nucleotides matching TRBD2. The source of this sequence is a male donor in good health and CMV-seronegative. DNA of the CDR3: TGTGCCAGCAGCGTAGAGGGGAGGGCTTACAATGAGCAGTTCTTC. Translated, it gives CASSVEGRAYNEQFF.